This T cell receptor (beta chain) was found in a study of naive and memory T cell subsets. This CDR3 is 16 amino acids long. In germline, CDR1 is SNHLY, CDR2 FYNNEI. J lost 0 bases, V lost 0 bases, and 2 bases had no gene match. An equimolar mix of two oligonucleotides served as the beta constant-region primer for TRBC1 and TRBC2. Four rounds of PCR amplified the ligated cDNA using nested alpha and beta constant-region primers plus SP2. TCRdb used MiXCR to reprocess the UMI-ligation and nested PCR reads, holding one entry per CDR3 protein. The sample holds more than 95,000 distinct CDR3 sequences, about 14% seen once. Points on this clonotype: The antigen is undetermined.

Points from the study as a whole: Possibly reflecting memory cells re-expressing CD45RA, a few larger clonotypes occurred in naive repertoires, especially CD8. From naive to CM, EM and EMRA, diversity decreased and Gini increased.

The rearrangement links TRBV2 to TRBJ2-1, with 7 bases aligning to TRBD2. Input material: naive CD8+ T cells from blood. This TCR derives from a human donor in good health. CDR3 loop: CASSEARESSYNEQFF. In nucleotides, the CDR3 is TGTGCCAGCAGTGAAGCGCGGGAGAGCTCCTACAATGAGCAGTTCTTC.